The TCR beta chain under discussion was sequenced for a study of shared clonotypes between healthy human individuals. With unsorted samples, genomic DNA was obtained from 89 million or so PBMCs. Each cell subset's genomic DNA was divided evenly among several immunoSEQ plates. Measured with immunoSEQ multiplex PCR; TCRdb has only the in-frame clones, and not every one. Among 450,000 to 500,000 clones, around 73% were seen once, and the ten largest hold around 12%. The table lists this clone with a few counts. Its antigen is not known. The study, taken as a whole, reports: Clonotype sharing among donors likely depends on sequencing depth. Limited genetic and exposure-history diversity came from having few donors.

The specimen was PBMCs. This TCR derives from a woman in her thirties or forties in good health. Some clones in this sample may be carry-over from other donors' samples.

CDR3 sequence (DNA): TGCAGCGTTGAAGTAGGACTAGGGGACGAGCAGTACTTC. It codes for CSVEVGLGDEQYF. The chain carries TRBV29-1 and TRBJ2-7, with 7 nucleotides matching TRBD2. The CDR3 loop spans 13 amino acids. Trimming removed 1 base from V and 5 bases from J; junction bases left unmatched: 5. Germline values: CDR1 SQVTM, CDR2 ANQGSEA.